This T cell receptor (beta chain) was sequenced for a study of cytotoxic CD8 clonotypes in ibrutinib-treated CLL. Across the study: Complete response was seen in 2 patients and partial in about 24; approximately 12 progressed and 14 stayed remitted after a median 68 months. Study-level findings and limits: Exceeding age-matched healthy donors, baseline clonality also tracked the counts of circulating CD8+ T cells.

Germline V gene data show CDR1 as LNHDA and CDR2 as SQIVND (reference sequence). The V and J ends lost 1 base and 6 bases respectively, with 4 bases between them. The CDR3 extends over 12 amino acids. On this clone: Its target is not known.

Assay: immunoSEQ multiplex PCR; the TCRdb copy retains only in-frame clones and omits some. The data show more than 200,000 clones, with 65% to 80% seen just once and approximately 5.9% held by the top ten. The TCR originated in a human donor with chronic lymphocytic leukemia. The sequencing here drew on PBMCs, taken after 12 months of ibrutinib treatment. The chain uses TRBV19 and TRBJ2-1; D is undetermined. For the CDR3, the DNA is TGTGCCAGTAGTATAGGCGGCAATGAGCAGTTCTTC. Its translation: CASSIGGNEQFF.